One sample yielded the 21 T cell receptor beta chains listed below, sequenced in a study of T cells in Graves' hyperthyroidism and ophthalmopathy. TCR beta CDR3 sequences were amplified from RNA transcripts. The study used the HTBI primer set for a first-round RT-PCR of the TCR CDR3. TCRdb processed the multiplex PCR reads anew with MiXCR; each CDR3 protein has one entry. The sample records roughly 170,000 distinct CDR3 sequences, just under 9.5% being singletons. Sequenced input: blood. The receptors derive from a woman aged 18-35 years with Graves' hyperthyroidism that later progressed to Graves' ophthalmopathy.

This clonotype was observed at least ten times. The chain links TRBV2 to TRBJ2-2; 9 bases line up with TRBD1. This CDR3 contains 19 residues. J lost 6 bases, V lost 6 bases, and 20 bases had no gene match. CDR1 and CDR2 (germline): SNHLY, FYNNEI. For the CDR3, the DNA is TGTGCCAGCAGCCAAAGGGGGACAGGGAGAACTAGTGACGCCGGGGAGCTGTTTTTT. Translation gives CASSQRGTGRTSDAGELFF. Full variable domain (outside the CDR3, taken from reference TRBV2 and TRBJ2-2): EPEVTQTPSHQVTQMGQEVILRCVPISNHLYFYWYRQILGQKVEFLVSFYNNEISEKSEIFDDQFSVERPDGSNFTLKIRSTKLEDSAMYFCASSQRGTGRTSDAGELFFGEGSRLTVL.

Turning to this clonotype: Sequence at one end of the junction differs from germline and may be a read error. The J gene is TRBJ2-6, the V gene TRBV12-3 or TRBV12-4; possible D gene TRBD1, 5 bases. This CDR3 is built from 16 residues. The CDR3 coding sequence is TGTGCCAGCAGGAAAACTACTGGCTCTGGGGCCAACGTCCTGGCTTTC. Amino acid sequence: CASRKTTGSGANVLAF.

This clonotype was recorded at least ten times. This chain connects TRBV19 to TRBJ1-5; 7 bases are a match to TRBD1. This CDR3 has 15 residues. Per the germline V gene, CDR1 is LNHDA and CDR2 is SQIVND (reference sequence). Trimming cost V 5 bases and J 2 bases; bases outside gene matches: 6. The CDR3 is CASSPDRAGNQPQHF. The CDR3 nucleotides are TGTGCCAGTAGTCCTGACAGGGCCGGCAATCAGCCCCAGCATTTT.

The chain uses TRBV7-9 and TRBJ2-1; 10 bases line up with TRBD1. With 5 bases clipped from V and 15 bases from J, the junction kept 7 bases outside the gene matches. Germline V gene lookup returns CDR1 SEHNR and CDR2 FQNEAQ (reference sequence). The CDR3 spans 12 residues. Here the CDR3 DNA reads TGTGCCAGCAGCCCCGGGCGGGACAGGGGGTTCTTC. It translates to CASSPGRDRGFF.

V is TRBV15 and J is TRBJ1-1; 9 bases are shared with TRBD1. J was trimmed by 4 bases and V by 3 bases; bases with no gene match: 3. CDR3 length: 14 residues. Germline assignment: CDR1 LNHNV and CDR2 YYDKDF (reference sequence). CDR3 nucleotide sequence: TGTGCCACCAGCAGGACAGGGGGGGGCACTGAAGCTTTCTTT. Residues: CATSRTGGGTEAFF.

Many counts were recorded for this clonotype. This rearrangement joins TRBV2 to TRBJ1-2, with a weak D call TRBD1 (5 bases). The V gene lost 6 bases and the J gene lost 13 bases, with 18 bases spanning the gap. The germline V gene has CDR1 SNHLY and CDR2 FYNNEI. CDR3 length equals 12 residues. The CDR3 DNA is TGTGCCAGCAGACCGTGGGGCGGCCGTGTCACCTTC. Protein sequence: CASRPWGGRVTF.

This clonotype was recorded once. A much more abundant neighbour one base away suggests this may be a read error. This chain links TRBV20-1 with TRBJ1-6; perhaps TRBD1 as D (5 bases). Looked up from germline, CDR1 is DFQATT and CDR2 is SNEGSKA (reference sequence). The CDR3 totals 14 residues. CDR3 residues: CSAPREIGNSPLDF. The CDR3, as DNA: TGCAGTGCTCCCAGGGAAATCGGCAATTCACCCCTCGACTTT.

This clonotype was seen ten or more times. V is TRBV20-1 and J is TRBJ2-7; D call uncertain. The CDR3 has 15 residues. Germline V gene lookup returns CDR1 DFQATT and CDR2 SNEGSKA (reference sequence). V lost 2 bases to trimming and J lost 3 bases, with 17 bases between them. Here the CDR3 reads CSARFDAVSGYEQYF. The CDR3 nucleotides are TGCAGTGCTAGATTTGATGCTGTCTCTGGCTACGAGCAGTACTTC.

This clonotype was detected a few times. The chain carries TRBV30 and TRBJ1-6; TRBD1 matches 9 bases. The CDR3 covers 15 residues. The germline V gene encodes CDR1 GTSNPN and CDR2 SVGIG (reference sequence). J gave up 9 bases and V 3 bases, and 9 bases lay outside the gene matches. Here the CDR3 DNA reads TGTGCCTGGAGGGGACAGGGCACTCTTTCTTCACCCCTCCACTTT. Residues: CAWRGQGTLSSPLHF.

The V gene is TRBV9, the J gene TRBJ2-1, with unresolved D. V lost 4 bases to trimming and J lost 6 bases, with 11 bases between them. The CDR3 covers 13 residues. Per germline, CDR1 SGDLS and CDR2 YYNGEE. CDR3 DNA sequence: TGTGCCAGCAGCCCCTCGGCTGTCAATGAGCAGTTCTTC. Translated: CASSPSAVNEQFF.

Ten or more counts support this clonotype. The V and J genes are TRBV6-1 and TRBJ1-2; 9 bases line up with TRBD1. CDR1 is MNHNS and CDR2 is SASEGT in the germline V gene. The J segment lost 6 bases and the V segment lost 6 bases, leaving 5 bases of the junction unmatched. The CDR3 is made up of 13 amino acids. The CDR3 nucleotides are TGTGCCAGCAGGGGACAGGGAGGGAATGGCTACACCTTC. This codes for CASRGQGGNGYTF.

In this sample, this clonotype turned up a few times. The chain carries TRBV20-1 and TRBJ1-6; D perhaps matches TRBD1 (6 bases). Per the germline V gene, CDR1 is DFQATT and CDR2 is SNEGSKA (reference sequence). This CDR3 is built from 16 residues. V was trimmed by 5 bases and J by 3 bases, leaving 17 bases between them. As DNA, the CDR3 is TGCAGTGCTCCGGACTGGACAGACTTCTATAATTCACCCCTCCACTTT. It translates to CSAPDWTDFYNSPLHF.

This clonotype was seen at least ten times. The CDR3 DNA reads TGTGCCAGCAGTGAAGGACAGACCATGAACACTGAAGCTTTCTTT. Protein: CASSEGQTMNTEAFF. V gene TRBV2 combines with J gene TRBJ1-1; weak D call: TRBD1 (5 bases). The CDR3 loop spans 15 amino acids. Trimming removed 1 base at V and 0 bases at J, with 9 bases between. Germline loops: CDR1 SNHLY, CDR2 FYNNEI.

In this sample, this clonotype turned up many times. The rearrangement joins TRBV12-3 or TRBV12-4 to TRBJ1-6, with D possibly matching TRBD1 (5 bases). This CDR3 region has 16 residues. The V gene lost 6 bases and the J gene lost 2 bases, with 14 bases spanning the gap. CDR3 DNA: TGTGCCAGCAGAGCCCGGCAGGGAGCCTATAATTCACCCCTCCACTTT. It codes for CASRARQGAYNSPLHF.

This clonotype was counted ten times or more. The rearrangement links TRBV6-1 to TRBJ2-1; 10 bases map to TRBD2. The germline V gene encodes CDR1 MNHNS and CDR2 SASEGT. The CDR3 sequence is 14 residues long. V was clipped by 6 bases and J by 6 bases; unmatched bases: 5. The CDR3 nucleotides are TGTGCCAGCAGAAGCGGGGGGGGAGTCAATGAGCAGTTCTTC. This gives the protein CASRSGGGVNEQFF.

This clonotype was counted at least ten times. The J gene is TRBJ2-3, the V gene TRBV6-2 or TRBV6-3; TRBD2 matches 13 bases. CDR3 size: 16 residues. CDR1 and CDR2 (germline): MNHEY, SVGEGT. V lost 6 bases to trimming and J lost 4 bases; unmatched junction nucleotides: 7. CDR3 in amino acids: CASSGLAGELADTQYF. The CDR3 DNA reads as TGTGCCAGCAGCGGACTAGCGGGAGAGTTGGCAGATACGCAGTATTTT.

This chain joins TRBV6-1 and TRBJ1-5; D remains ambiguous. This CDR3 has 15 amino acids. Deletions cut 5 bases from V and 10 bases from J, with 21 bases between. Per the germline V gene, CDR1 is MNHNS and CDR2 is SASEGT. In nucleotides, the CDR3 is TGTGCCAGCAGTCCTATCGAGACCGGGATTGGTCCCCAGCATTTT. Its protein is CASSPIETGIGPQHF.

This clonotype was observed at least ten times. The DNA of the CDR3 is TGTGCCAGCAGAAGGACGGGATGGGGCAATCAGCCCCAGCATTTT. The encoded protein is CASRRTGWGNQPQHF. The chain couples TRBV2 to TRBJ1-5; D is unclear. The CDR3 is made up of 15 amino acids. V dropped 6 bases and J dropped 2 bases, with 14 bases sitting between them. Germline assignment: CDR1 SNHLY and CDR2 FYNNEI.

Many counts were recorded for this clonotype. The rearrangement joins TRBV4-1 to TRBJ2-2; 9 bases match TRBD1. V was clipped by 1 base and J by 3 bases; unmatched bases: 6. This CDR3 has 17 amino acids. Germline-derived CDR1 and CDR2 are MGHRA and YSYEKL. This chain's CDR3 is CASSQVPGQGYTGELFF. The DNA for the CDR3 is TGCGCCAGCAGCCAAGTTCCTGGACAGGGGTACACCGGGGAGCTGTTTTTT.

This clonotype was seen a few times. CDR3 sequence reads: CASSVEGTGDEQYF. CDR3 in DNA: TGTGCCAGCAGCGTAGAGGGGACAGGGGACGAGCAGTACTTC. The J gene is TRBJ2-7, the V gene TRBV9; TRBD1 matches at 10 bases. There are 14 residues in the CDR3. Looked up from germline, CDR1 is SGDLS and CDR2 is YYNGEE. The J segment lost 5 bases and the V segment lost 0 bases, leaving 2 bases of the junction unmatched.

Only a few counts were recorded for this clonotype. The chain couples TRBV11-2 to TRBJ2-2; 8 bases agree with TRBD2. The length of the CDR3 is 16 residues. The V gene's germline CDR1 is SGHAT and CDR2 FQNNGV. V shed 5 bases, J shed 0 bases, and the junction held 5 bases outside the gene matches. In DNA, the CDR3 is TGTGCCAGCAGCCGAAAACTAGCGGCGAACACCGGGGAGCTGTTTTTT. It codes for CASSRKLAANTGELFF.